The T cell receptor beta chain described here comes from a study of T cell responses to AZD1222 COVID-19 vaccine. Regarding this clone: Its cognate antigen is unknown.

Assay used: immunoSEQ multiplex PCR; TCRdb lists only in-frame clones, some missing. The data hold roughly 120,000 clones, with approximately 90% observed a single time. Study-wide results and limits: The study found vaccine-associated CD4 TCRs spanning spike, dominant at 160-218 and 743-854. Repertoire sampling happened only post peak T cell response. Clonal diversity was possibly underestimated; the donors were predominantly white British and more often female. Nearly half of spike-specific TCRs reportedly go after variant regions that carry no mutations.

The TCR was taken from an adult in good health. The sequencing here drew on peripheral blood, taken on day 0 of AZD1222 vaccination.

CDR3 coding DNA: TGTGCCAGCAGTGAATTCTTATTGCTTGGCTACACCTTC. Translated, it gives CASSEFLLLGYTF. The chain is built from TRBV2 and TRBJ1-2; D gene unclear. Trimming removed 2 bases from V and 7 bases from J, with 11 bases in between. Germline V gene lookup returns CDR1 SNHLY and CDR2 FYNNEI. This CDR3 has 13 residues.